The sequence of this T cell receptor beta chain was determined in a study of CD8+CD57+ T cells in acquired aplastic anemia. Study-level background: The average for DNA from sorted CD4+ and CD8+ cells was roughly 3 ug.

Comment on this clonotype: The antigen is not known. This may be a read error, as it is one base from a much larger clone.

General study results and limits: Patients were compared with controls for CD8+ Simpson's diversity, and no significant difference emerged. A set of twenty-nine CD8+ CDR3 sequences was shared between patients and controls, and these sequences appeared highly expressed in patients.

Germline V gives CDR1 SGHRS, CDR2 YFSETQ. This CDR3 comprises 13 residues. For CDR3 and TCR beta VDJ profiling, genomic DNA was the template used. TCRdb redid the calling of the reads with MiXCR, one entry per CDR3 protein. The profile shows some 220,000 distinct CDR3 sequences, 30% to 35% of them singletons. This chain uses TRBV5-1 with TRBJ2-5; perhaps TRBD1 as D (6 bases). The clonotype originates from a human donor in good health, serving as a control. Sequenced sample: sorted CD4+, CD8+, or CD8+CD57+ T cells (not recorded which) from PBMCs. CDR3 coding DNA: TGCGCCAGCAGCTTACAGGGACAAGAGACCCTGTACTTC. This gives the protein CASSLQGQETLYF.